This T cell receptor (beta chain) was profiled in a study of T cells in Graves' hyperthyroidism and ophthalmopathy. Newly diagnosed hyperthyroidism patients aged 18 to 65 years had disease lasting under 2 months. Clinical symptoms, serum thyroxine and TRAb, thyroid ultrasound and orbital computed tomography together formed the diagnostic basis. RNA transcripts yielded amplified TCR beta CDR3 regions. TCR CDR3 regions were first amplified by RT-PCR with HTBI primers. MiXCR, applied by TCRdb to the multiplex PCR reads, yields one record per CDR3 protein. The profile shows fewer than 450,000 distinct CDR3 sequences, approximately 18% of them singletons. The sequencing sample was made of blood. This receptor was identified in a woman in her twenties or thirties with Graves' hyperthyroidism that later progressed to Graves' ophthalmopathy.

The CDR3 protein is CASSLDDRDYGYTF. The CDR3 DNA reads TGTGCCAGCAGCTTGGACGACAGGGACTATGGCTACACCTTC. This rearrangement joins TRBV11-3 to TRBJ1-2, with TRBD1 matching 7 bases. Germline V gene data show CDR1 as SGHNT and CDR2 as YENEEA. V was clipped by 3 bases and J by 3 bases; unmatched bases: 4. CDR3 length: 14 amino acids. The whole variable domain, remainder taken from reference TRBV11-3 and TRBJ1-2, is EAGVVQSPRYKIIEKKQPVAFWCNPISGHNTLYWYLQNLGQGPELLIRYENEEAVDDSQLPKDRFSAERLKGVDSTLKIQPAELGDSAVYLCASSLDDRDYGYTFGSGTRLTVV.